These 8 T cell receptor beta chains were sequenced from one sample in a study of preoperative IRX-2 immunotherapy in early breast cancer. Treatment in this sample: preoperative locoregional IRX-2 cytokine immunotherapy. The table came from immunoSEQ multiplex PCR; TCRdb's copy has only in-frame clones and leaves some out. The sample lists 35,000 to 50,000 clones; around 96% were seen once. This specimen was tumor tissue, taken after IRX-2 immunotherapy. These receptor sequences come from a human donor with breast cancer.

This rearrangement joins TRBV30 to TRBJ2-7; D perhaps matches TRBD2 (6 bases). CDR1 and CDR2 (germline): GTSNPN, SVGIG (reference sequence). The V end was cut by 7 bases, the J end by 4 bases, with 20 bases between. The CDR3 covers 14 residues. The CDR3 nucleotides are TGTGCCTTGACTAGGACTCCCGGTACATACGAGCAGTACTTC. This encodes CALTRTPGTYEQYF.

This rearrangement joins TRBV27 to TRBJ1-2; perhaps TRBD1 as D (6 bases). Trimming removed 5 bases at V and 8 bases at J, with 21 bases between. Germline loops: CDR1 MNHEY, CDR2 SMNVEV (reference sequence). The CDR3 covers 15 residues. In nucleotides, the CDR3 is TGTGCCAGCAGTGTAACGCCGGACAGTAGAAGGGGCTACACCTTC. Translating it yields CASSVTPDSRRGYTF.

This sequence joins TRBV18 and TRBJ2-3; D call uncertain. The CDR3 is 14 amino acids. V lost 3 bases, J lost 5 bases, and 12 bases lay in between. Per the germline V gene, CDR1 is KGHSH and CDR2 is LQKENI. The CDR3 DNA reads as TGTGCCAGCTCACCGGGTACCACCAGAGATACGCAGTATTTT. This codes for CASSPGTTRDTQYF.

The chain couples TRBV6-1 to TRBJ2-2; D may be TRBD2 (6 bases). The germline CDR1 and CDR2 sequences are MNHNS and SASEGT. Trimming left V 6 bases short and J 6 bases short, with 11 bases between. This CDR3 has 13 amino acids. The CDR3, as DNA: TGTGCCAGCAGGGACTACTGGCCCGGGGAGCTGTTTTTT. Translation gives CASRDYWPGELFF.

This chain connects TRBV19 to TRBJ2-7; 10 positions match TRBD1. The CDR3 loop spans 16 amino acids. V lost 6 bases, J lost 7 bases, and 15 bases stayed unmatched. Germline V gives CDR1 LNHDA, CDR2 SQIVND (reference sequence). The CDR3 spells CASSPRRTGGGGEQYF. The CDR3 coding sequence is TGTGCCAGTAGCCCGAGACGGACAGGGGGAGGGGGAGAGCAGTACTTC.

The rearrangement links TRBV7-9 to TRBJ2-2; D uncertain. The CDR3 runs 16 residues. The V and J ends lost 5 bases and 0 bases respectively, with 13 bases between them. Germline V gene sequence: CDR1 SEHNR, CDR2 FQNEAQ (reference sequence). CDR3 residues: CASSRRETSNTGELFF. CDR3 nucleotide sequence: TGTGCCAGCAGCCGCCGTGAGACATCGAACACCGGGGAGCTGTTTTTT. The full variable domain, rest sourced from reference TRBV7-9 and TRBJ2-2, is DTGVSQNPRHKITKRGQNVTFRCDPISEHNRLYWYRQTLGQGPEFLTYFQNEAQLEKSRLLSDRFSAERPKGSFSTLEIQRTEQGDSAMYLCASSRRETSNTGELFFGEGSRLTVL.

Here the CDR3 DNA reads TGTGCCAGCAGAACGACAGGGAACTATGGCTACACCTTC. Translated, it gives CASRTTGNYGYTF. J is TRBJ1-2 and V is TRBV13; 7 positions agree with TRBD1. The CDR3 has 13 amino acids. The ends lost 6 bases at V and 2 bases at J; junction bases unmatched: 3. The V gene's germline CDR1 is PRHDT and CDR2 FYEKMQ (reference sequence).

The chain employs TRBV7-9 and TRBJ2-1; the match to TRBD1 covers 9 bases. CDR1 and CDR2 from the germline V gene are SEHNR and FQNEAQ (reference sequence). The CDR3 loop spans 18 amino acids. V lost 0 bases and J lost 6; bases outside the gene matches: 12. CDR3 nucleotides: TGTGCCAGCAGCTTAGCCGTGGGGACAGGGTATCTTTTCAATGAGCAGTTCTTC. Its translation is CASSLAVGTGYLFNEQFF.